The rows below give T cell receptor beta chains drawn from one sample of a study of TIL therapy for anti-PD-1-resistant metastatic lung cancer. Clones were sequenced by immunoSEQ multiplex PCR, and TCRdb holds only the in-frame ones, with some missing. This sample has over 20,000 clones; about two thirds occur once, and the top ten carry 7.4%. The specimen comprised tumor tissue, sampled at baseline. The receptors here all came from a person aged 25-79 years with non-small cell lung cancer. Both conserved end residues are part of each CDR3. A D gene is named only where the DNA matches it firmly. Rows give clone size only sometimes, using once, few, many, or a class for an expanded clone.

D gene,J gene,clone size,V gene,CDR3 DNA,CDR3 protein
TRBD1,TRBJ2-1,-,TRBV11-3,TGTGCCAGCAGCTTAGTTTTGGACAGGGAAGGGATTGAGCAGTTCTTC,CASSLVLDREGIEQFF
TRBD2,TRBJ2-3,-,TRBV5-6,TGTGCCAGCAGCATGCCCCCCCCGGGGGGTAGCACAGATACGCAGTATTTT,CASSMPPPGGSTDTQYF
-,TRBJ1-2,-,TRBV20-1,TGCAGTGCTAGAAACGGGGGCTACACCTTC,CSARNGGYTF
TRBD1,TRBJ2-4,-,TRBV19,TGTGCCAGCCGGAAAAGGGGACAGGGGCCCAAAAACATTCAGTACTTC,CASRKRGQGPKNIQYF
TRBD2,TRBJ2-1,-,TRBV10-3,TGTGCCATCAAAGGGACTAGCGGAACCTACAATGAGCAGTTCTTC,CAIKGTSGTYNEQFF
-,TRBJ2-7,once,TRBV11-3,TGTGCCAGCAGCCGGCTTGGCGGAAATACCTACGAGCAGTACTTC,CASSRLGGNTYEQYF
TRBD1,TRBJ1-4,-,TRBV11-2,TGTGCCAGCAGCCCGGAGACGACAGGGGCGGATGAAAAACTGTTTTTT,CASSPETTGADEKLFF
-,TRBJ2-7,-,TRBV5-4,TGTGCCAGCAGCTTGGCAGTCGGGACCTACGAGCAGTACTTC,CASSLAVGTYEQYF
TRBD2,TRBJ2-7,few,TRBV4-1,TGCGCCAGCAGCCAGATCGGACTAGCGGGGGGGCAATCCTACGAGCAGTACTTC,CASSQIGLAGGQSYEQYF
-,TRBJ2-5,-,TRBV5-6,TGTGCCAGCAGCTCCGGCCGGGGGGAGACCCAGTACTTC,CASSSGRGETQYF
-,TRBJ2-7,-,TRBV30,TGTGCCTGGAGTGTTGTAGGGGGTGGCTACGAGCAGTACTTC,CAWSVVGGGYEQYF
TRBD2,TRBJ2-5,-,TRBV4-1,TGCGCCAGCAGCCCACTAGCGGATCAAGAGACCCAGTACTTC,CASSPLADQETQYF
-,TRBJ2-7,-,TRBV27,TGTGCCAGTTCTTCGCTGGACGGGGGTTACGAGCAGTACTTC,CASSSLDGGYEQYF
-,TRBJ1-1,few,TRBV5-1,TGCGCCAGCAGCTTGTCTTCAGCCAGGGACACTGAAGCTTTCTTT,CASSLSSARDTEAFF
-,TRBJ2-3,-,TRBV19,TGTGCCAGTAGTACGAGGGAAGATACGCAGTATTTT,CASSTREDTQYF
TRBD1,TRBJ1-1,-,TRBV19,TGTGCCAGTAGTAAAGGACAGGGGAACACTGAAGCTTTCTTT,CASSKGQGNTEAFF
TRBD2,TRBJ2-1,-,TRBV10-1,TGCGCCAGCCCTAGACTAGCGACCTACAATGAGCAGTTCTTC,CASPRLATYNEQFF
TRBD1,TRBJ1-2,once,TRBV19,TGTGCCAGTAGTATCGACAGGGGGTATGGCTACACCTTC,CASSIDRGYGYTF
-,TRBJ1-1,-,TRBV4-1,TGCGCCAGCAGCCCCCCCAATCTGAACACTGAAGCTTTCTTT,CASSPPNLNTEAFF
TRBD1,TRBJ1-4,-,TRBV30,TGTGCCTGGGGACAGGTTGGTGAAAAACTGTTTTTT,CAWGQVGEKLFF
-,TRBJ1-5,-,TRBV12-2,TGTGCAAGTCGCTGCCCCAACAGGGGGTTTTTCCATAGCAATCAGCCCCAGCATTTT,CASRCPNRGFFHSNQPQHF
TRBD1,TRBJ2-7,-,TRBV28,TGTGCCAGCACCGCGGGACAGGGAGGTTACGAGCAGTACTTC,CASTAGQGGYEQYF